Sequencing of this T cell receptor (beta chain) was carried out in a study of T cell repertoires in cytomegalovirus infection. Study as a whole: It can be stated that public TCR beta signatures indicated CMV infection as well as a matching HLA type.

Germline V gene data show CDR1 as MNHEY and CDR2 as SVGEGT. Losses at the gene ends were 5 bases for V and 4 bases for J; bases not matched to a gene: 11. The CDR3 spans 16 residues. This clonotype was seen a handful of times. Its specificity is not known. Points from the study as a whole: Predominance within the ex vivo response was attributable to HLA-C-restricted CMV-specific TCR beta clonotypes. Frequencies of public TCR beta families were cumulated, and this identified carriers of CMV plus the relevant HLA.

TCRdb reanalysed the reads using MiXCR and keeps one entry per CDR3 protein. Altogether hundreds of thousands of distinct CDR3 sequences are present, roughly 43% being singletons, with the ten largest covering around 45%. The clonotype comes from a human donor in good health (CMV status not recorded). Some clones in this sample may be carry-over from other donors' samples. The source was cultured PBMCs, collected from culture after CMV antigen stimulation. The chain combines TRBV6-2 or TRBV6-3 with TRBJ2-1; 7 positions match TRBD2. CDR3 in DNA: TGTGCCAGCAGTAAGCCCGCCCCTAGCGGTTACAATGAGCAGTTCTTC. Its translation: CASSKPAPSGYNEQFF.